This is a list of T cell receptor beta chains from one sample in a study of shared clonotypes between healthy human individuals. Sequencing was performed with immunoSEQ multiplex PCR; in TCRdb, only in-frame clones are kept and a portion is missing. The data contain over 850,000 clones, 78% of them singletons. The sample consisted of memory CD4+ T cells from PBMCs. The receptors stem from a man younger than 35 in good health. Some clones in this sample may be carry-over from other donors' samples. CDR3s leave out the opening cysteine and the closing phenylalanine or tryptophan. The D gene is left open where the match is weak.

d_call,j_call,v_call,cdr3_aa
-,TRBJ1-5,TRBV10-3,AISRTGNQPQH
-,TRBJ2-5,TRBV4-1,ASSQDRLGSSAQETQY
-,TRBJ1-1,TRBV19,ATGHLNTEAF
TRBD1,TRBJ2-7,TRBV5-4,ASSLAGTGTYEQY
TRBD1,TRBJ2-4,TRBV27,ASGPRDREVVKNIQY
-,TRBJ1-2,TRBV6-1,ASSGDRPYGYT
TRBD1,TRBJ2-7,TRBV18,ASSPGTGFAYEQY
-,TRBJ2-7,TRBV9,ASSVRDGGTYEQY
-,TRBJ1-5,TRBV7-9,ASSLWAQGKKRNQPQH
TRBD1,TRBJ2-7,TRBV5-1,ASSLNPGGFYEQY
TRBD1,TRBJ1-6,TRBV2,ASQGQQPPLH
-,TRBJ2-7,TRBV18,ASSPGTGSSYEQY
-,TRBJ1-5,TRBV5-1,ASSEQGGQPQH
TRBD2,TRBJ2-7,TRBV5-1,ASSLGTSGSEQY
TRBD2,TRBJ2-1,TRBV28,ARPGGSYNEQF
-,TRBJ1-3,TRBV4-3,ASSRSTGDGNTIY
TRBD1,TRBJ1-5,TRBV2,ASSGPGQGALQPQH
TRBD1,TRBJ1-4,TRBV18,ASSPYGQGGEKLF
TRBD2,TRBJ2-1,TRBV15,ATSPEGGLGVYSEQF
TRBD1,TRBJ2-5,TRBV9,ASSLGQGAQETQY